Listed here are 5 T cell receptor beta chains from one sample, sequenced in a study of spatial heterogeneity in lung cancer. TCRdb passed the 5' RACE reads through MiXCR, listing each CDR3 protein once. The table lists around 23,000 distinct CDR3 sequences, over 3% of them singletons. Time point described: sample taken at primary tumor resection. Whole RNA, which was extracted from tumor, nontumor lung tissue or frozen PBMC, was sequenced without any cell sorting. The material sequenced was PBMCs, taken at surgery. Every receptor here comes from a female donor with early-stage non-small cell lung cancer.

This clonotype was recorded at least ten times. The chain carries TRBV20-1 and TRBJ1-4, with unresolved D. The CDR3 extends over 13 amino acids. Deletions cut 4 bases from V and 10 bases from J, with 16 bases between. Per the germline V gene, CDR1 is DFQATT and CDR2 is SNEGSKA (reference sequence). The CDR3 loop reads CSANAIPLGKLFF. CDR3 DNA sequence: TGCAGTGCTAACGCCATCCCCCTGGGAAAACTGTTTTTT.

This clonotype appeared many times. This CDR3 is CASSTGTTDTQYF. CDR3 sequence (DNA): TGTGCCAGCAGCACAGGGACCACAGATACGCAGTATTTT. This sequence joins TRBV2 and TRBJ2-3; maybe TRBD1 (6 bases). This CDR3 spans 13 amino acids. Per the germline V gene, CDR1 is SNHLY and CDR2 is FYNNEI. Trimming took off 6 bases at V and 2 bases at J, with 9 bases between the two ends.

This clonotype was observed at least ten times. This chain connects TRBV28 to TRBJ1-6; D might be TRBD1 (5 bases). Trimming left V 10 bases short and J 3 bases short, with 10 bases between. The CDR3 runs 13 residues. Germline values: CDR1 MDHEN, CDR2 SYDVKM. The CDR3 DNA follows: TGTGCCACTCAGGACAACTATAATTCACCCCTCCACTTT. This encodes CATQDNYNSPLHF. Full variable domain (missing parts from reference TRBV28 and TRBJ1-6): DVKVTQSSRYLVKRTGEKVFLECVQDMDHENMFWYRQDPGLGLRLIYFSYDVKMKEKGDIPEGYSVSREKKERFSLILESASTNQTSMYLCATQDNYNSPLHFGNGTRLTVT.

This clonotype occurred many times. CDR3 bases: TGCGCCAGCAGCCAAGATGAGCTAGCGGGATTATACAATGAGCAGTTCTTC. Protein product: CASSQDELAGLYNEQFF. The V and J genes are TRBV4-1 and TRBJ2-1, with 9 bases lining up with TRBD2. J was trimmed by 4 bases and V by 0 bases; bases with no gene match: 7. The CDR3 contains 17 residues. Germline loops: CDR1 MGHRA, CDR2 YSYEKL.

This clonotype has ten or more counts. The V call is TRBV7-9, the J call TRBJ1-1; the D gene is possibly TRBD1 (5 bases). The CDR3 is 12 amino acids. V was shortened by 4 bases and J by 8 bases, with 11 bases between the two germline ends. Germline V gives CDR1 SEHNR, CDR2 FQNEAQ (reference sequence). In DNA, the CDR3 is TGTGCCAGCAGCTGGGACCGGAAGGAAGCTTTCTTT. Translating gives CASSWDRKEAFF.